This T cell receptor beta chain was found in a study of blood T cell repertoires in COVID-19. About the research overall: There were acute and convalescent COVID-19 samples, and they came from the United States, Italy and Spain. PBMCs, B-cell-depleted T cells, or T cells were the source of the cDNA or gDNA that made up the material.

This clone came up once. How the authors handled the data: It was from reference gene primer amplification that nucleated cell counts were estimated. The data were produced by immunoSEQ multiplex PCR, yet TCRdb's version contains in-frame clones alone and is incomplete. From that table come the V and J calls and clone size; the DNA was used to work out D and trimming. The sample includes around 67,000 clones, 82% of them seen just once. From germline, CDR1 is SGHNT and CDR2 YENEEA. V lost 5 bases and J lost 4; bases outside the gene matches: 10. The CDR3 length is 16 residues. The chain recombines TRBV11-3 with TRBJ1-1, with TRBD1 matching 10 bases. This sequence originates from a man of 80 years or more with active COVID-19. The sequenced sample consisted of peripheral blood. The CDR3 sequence is CASSPRTGGSCTEAFF. In DNA, the CDR3 is TGTGCCAGCAGCCCCAGGACAGGGGGGTCCTGCACTGAAGCTTTCTTT.